This TCR beta chain was identified during a study of CD8 T cells in ankylosing spondylitis. Generation of TCR beta libraries employed quantitative 5'-RACE incorporating molecular barcodes. One entry per CDR3 protein results from TCRdb running MiXCR on the 5' RACE reads. The profile shows 450,000 to 550,000 distinct CDR3 sequences, under 5.5% of them singletons. This clonotype was recorded at least ten times. The antigen remains unidentified. Points from the study as a whole: CD8+ by phenotype, disease-linked clones were relatively rare in peripheral blood. Certain motif variants had earlier appeared in reactive arthritis synovial fluid and blood. Ankylosing spondylitis blood appeared to carry a characteristic TCR beta motif of several highly homologous variants.

The sequenced sample was blood, either unsorted or a sorted T cell fraction (not recorded which). The receptor was isolated from a male donor with ankylosing spondylitis.

CDR3 DNA sequence: TGCGCCAGCAGCTTGTTATGGCGGGAGATAGGCAATGAGCAGTTCTTC. It codes for CASSLLWREIGNEQFF. The rearrangement joins TRBV5-1 to TRBJ2-1; 7 bases are a match to TRBD2. There are 16 residues in the CDR3. The V gene end was trimmed by 1 base and the J gene end by 6 bases; junction bases not matched to a gene: 10. Germline loops: CDR1 SGHRS, CDR2 YFSETQ.